This TCR beta chain was sequenced in a study of T cell responses to AZD1222 COVID-19 vaccine. Study in general: Second doses that came at about 4 or about 12 weeks were put together.

Per germline, CDR1 PRHDT and CDR2 FYEKMQ (reference sequence). V dropped 7 bases and J dropped 6 bases, with 18 bases sitting between them. CDR3 length: 15 residues. Study-level findings and limits: There were repertoire samples only from the period after the peak T cell response. Among vaccine-associated CD4 TCRs, coverage spanned spike, with dominance at 160-218 and 743-854. Baseline serostatus was positive in only six AZD1222 recipients.

Note on this clone: Its antigen is unidentified.

TCRdb keeps only in-frame clones here, not all; method: immunoSEQ multiplex PCR. The sample records around 180,000 clones, 85% to 95% being singletons. The TCR was taken from an adult in good health. The sequenced sample was peripheral blood, obtained on day 0 of AZD1222 vaccination. The J gene is TRBJ2-2, the V gene TRBV13, with D perhaps TRBD1 or TRBD2 (6 bases each). CDR3 coding DNA: TGTGCCAGCACCAGAGTGGGGGGCCTACCCGGGGAGCTGTTTTTT. It specifies CASTRVGGLPGELFF.